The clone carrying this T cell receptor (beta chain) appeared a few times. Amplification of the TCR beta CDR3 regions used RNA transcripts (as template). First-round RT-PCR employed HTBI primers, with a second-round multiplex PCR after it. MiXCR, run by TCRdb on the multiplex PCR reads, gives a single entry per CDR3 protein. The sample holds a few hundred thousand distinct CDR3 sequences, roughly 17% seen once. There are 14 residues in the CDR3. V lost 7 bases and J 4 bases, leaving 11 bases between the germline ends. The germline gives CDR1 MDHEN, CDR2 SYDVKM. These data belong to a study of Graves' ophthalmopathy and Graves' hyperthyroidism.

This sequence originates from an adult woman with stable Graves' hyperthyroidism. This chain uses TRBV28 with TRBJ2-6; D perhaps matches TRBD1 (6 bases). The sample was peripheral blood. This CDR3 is CASTWGPGANVLTF. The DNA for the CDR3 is TGTGCCAGCACTTGGGGGCCAGGGGCCAACGTCCTGACTTTC.